This paragraph reports one TCR beta chain. This specimen comes from a study of T cell responses to AZD1222 COVID-19 vaccine. The CDR3 runs to 14 residues. Germline V gene lookup returns CDR1 MDHEN and CDR2 SYDVKM. Trimming took off 5 bases at V and 7 bases at J, with 15 bases between the two ends. Assay used: immunoSEQ multiplex PCR; TCRdb lists only in-frame clones, some missing. The table records 110,000 or so clones, 90% of them present only once. V usage is TRBV28 and J usage is TRBJ1-5; D call uncertain. This specimen consisted of peripheral blood, obtained 28 days after the second dose of the MenACWY control vaccine. This clonotype originated in an adult who received the MenACWY meningococcal vaccine as a control. The CDR3 here is CASSRATVGQPQHF. The CDR3 DNA follows: TGTGCCAGCAGTAGGGCTACGGTAGGGCAGCCCCAGCATTTT.